This paragraph reports one TCR beta chain. The CDR3 covers 13 residues. Germline-derived CDR1 and CDR2 are SNHLY and FYNNEI. V was trimmed by 7 bases and J by 2 bases, leaving 12 bases between them. The sample belongs to a study of blood T cell repertoires in COVID-19. Study information: Whether acute or convalescent, the COVID-19 samples came from the United States, Italy and Spain. T cells, B-cell-depleted T cells, or PBMCs supplied cDNA or gDNA.

Study processing details: Nucleated cell number was recorded as an estimate derived from reference gene primer amplification. The data were produced by immunoSEQ multiplex PCR, yet TCRdb's version contains in-frame clones alone and is incomplete. D and trimming come from the DNA, and the V and J calls and clone size come from that table. The sample lists over 120,000 clones; roughly 90% were seen once. The TCR was taken from a woman aged 45 to 65 with acute or convalescent COVID-19. The gene calls are TRBV2 and TRBJ2-7, with D perhaps TRBD1 (5 bases). The sample was peripheral blood. The CDR3 DNA sequence: TGTGCCAGCACCTGGGGCACCCCCTACGAGCAGTACTTC. This codes for CASTWGTPYEQYF.